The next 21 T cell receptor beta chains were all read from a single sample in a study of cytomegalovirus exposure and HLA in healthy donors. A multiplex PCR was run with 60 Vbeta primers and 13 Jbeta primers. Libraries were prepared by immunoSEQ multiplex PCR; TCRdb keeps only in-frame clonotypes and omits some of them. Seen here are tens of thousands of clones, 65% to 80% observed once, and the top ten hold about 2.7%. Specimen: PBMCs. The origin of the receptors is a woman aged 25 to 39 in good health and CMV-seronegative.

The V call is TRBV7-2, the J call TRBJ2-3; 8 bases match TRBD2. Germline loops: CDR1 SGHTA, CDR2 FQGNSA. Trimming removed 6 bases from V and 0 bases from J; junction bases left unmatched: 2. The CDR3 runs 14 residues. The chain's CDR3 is CASSSSGSTDTQYF. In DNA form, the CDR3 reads TGTGCCAGCAGTTCTAGCGGGAGCACAGATACGCAGTATTTT. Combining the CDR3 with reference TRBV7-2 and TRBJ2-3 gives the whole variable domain GAGVSQSPSNKVTEKGKDVELRCDPISGHTALYWYRQSLGQGLEFLIYFQGNSAPDKSGLPSDRFSAERTGGSVSTLTIQRTQQEDSAVYLCASSSSGSTDTQYFGPGTRLTVL.

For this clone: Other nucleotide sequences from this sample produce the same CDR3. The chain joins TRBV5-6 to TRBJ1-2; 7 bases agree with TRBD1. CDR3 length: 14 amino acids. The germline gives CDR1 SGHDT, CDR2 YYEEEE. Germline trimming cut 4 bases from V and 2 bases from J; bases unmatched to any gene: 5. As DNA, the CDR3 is TGTGCCAGCAGCCGGGACAGAAACAACTATGGCTACACCTTC. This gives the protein CASSRDRNNYGYTF.

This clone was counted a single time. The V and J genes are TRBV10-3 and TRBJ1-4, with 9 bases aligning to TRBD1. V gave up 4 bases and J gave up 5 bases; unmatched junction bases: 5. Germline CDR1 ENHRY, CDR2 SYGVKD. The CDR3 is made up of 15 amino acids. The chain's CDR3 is CAISGQTGGNEKLFF. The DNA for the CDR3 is TGTGCCATCAGTGGCCAAACAGGGGGCAATGAAAAACTGTTTTTT.

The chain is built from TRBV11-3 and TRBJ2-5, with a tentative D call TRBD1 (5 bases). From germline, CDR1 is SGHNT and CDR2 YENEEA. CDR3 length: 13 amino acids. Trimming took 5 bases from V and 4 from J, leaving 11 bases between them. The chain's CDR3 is CASSDRQRETQYF. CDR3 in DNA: TGTGCCAGCAGCGACCGACAGAGAGAGACCCAGTACTTC.

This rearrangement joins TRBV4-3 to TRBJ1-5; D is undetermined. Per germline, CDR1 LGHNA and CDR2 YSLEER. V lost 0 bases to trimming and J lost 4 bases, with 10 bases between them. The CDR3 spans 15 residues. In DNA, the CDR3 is TGCGCCAGCAGCCAAGAAGCCCGTCTGAATCAGCCCCAGCATTTT. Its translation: CASSQEARLNQPQHF.

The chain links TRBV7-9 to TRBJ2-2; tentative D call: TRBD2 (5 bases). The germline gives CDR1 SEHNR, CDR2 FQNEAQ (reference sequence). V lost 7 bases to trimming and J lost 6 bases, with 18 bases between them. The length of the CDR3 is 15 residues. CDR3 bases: TGTGCCAGCACCACGGGGTACGACGGGTCCGGGGAGCTGTTTTTT. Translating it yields CASTTGYDGSGELFF.

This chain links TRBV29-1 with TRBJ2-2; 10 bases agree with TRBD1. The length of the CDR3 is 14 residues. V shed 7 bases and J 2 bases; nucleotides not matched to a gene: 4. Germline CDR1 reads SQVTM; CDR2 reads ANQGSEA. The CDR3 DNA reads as TGCAGCGGCGAGACAGGGGGCAACACCGGGGAGCTGTTTTTT. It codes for CSGETGGNTGELFF.

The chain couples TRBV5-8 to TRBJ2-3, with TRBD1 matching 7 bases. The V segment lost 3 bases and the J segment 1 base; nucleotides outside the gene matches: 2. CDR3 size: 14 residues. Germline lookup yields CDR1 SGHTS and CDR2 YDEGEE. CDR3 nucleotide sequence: TGTGCCAGCAGCTGGGGGACAGGCACAGATACGCAGTATTTT. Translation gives CASSWGTGTDTQYF.

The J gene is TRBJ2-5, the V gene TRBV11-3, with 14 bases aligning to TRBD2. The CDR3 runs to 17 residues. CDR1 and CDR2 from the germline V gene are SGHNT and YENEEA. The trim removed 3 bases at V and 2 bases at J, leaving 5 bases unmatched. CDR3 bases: TGTGCCAGCAGCTTCGGGACTAGCGGGGGCCCTCAAGAGACCCAGTACTTC. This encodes CASSFGTSGGPQETQYF.

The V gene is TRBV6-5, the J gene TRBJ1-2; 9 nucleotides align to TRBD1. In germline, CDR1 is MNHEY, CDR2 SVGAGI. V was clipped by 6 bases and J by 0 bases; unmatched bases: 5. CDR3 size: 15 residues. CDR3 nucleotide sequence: TGTGCCAGCAGCTACGGACAGGGGCCTAACTATGGCTACACCTTC. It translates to CASSYGQGPNYGYTF.

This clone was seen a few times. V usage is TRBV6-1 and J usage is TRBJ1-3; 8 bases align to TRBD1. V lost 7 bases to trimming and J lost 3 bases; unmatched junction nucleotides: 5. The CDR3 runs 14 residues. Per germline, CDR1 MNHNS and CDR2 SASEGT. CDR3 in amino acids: CASTQGAHGNTIYF. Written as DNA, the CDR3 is TGTGCCAGCACTCAGGGGGCTCATGGAAACACCATATATTTT.

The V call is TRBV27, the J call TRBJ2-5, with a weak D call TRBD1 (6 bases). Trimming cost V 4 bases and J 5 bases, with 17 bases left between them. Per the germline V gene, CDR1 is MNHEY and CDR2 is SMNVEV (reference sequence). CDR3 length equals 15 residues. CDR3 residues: CASSSSQGRMETQYF. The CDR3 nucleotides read TGTGCCAGCAGTTCCTCCCAGGGGCGGATGGAGACCCAGTACTTC.

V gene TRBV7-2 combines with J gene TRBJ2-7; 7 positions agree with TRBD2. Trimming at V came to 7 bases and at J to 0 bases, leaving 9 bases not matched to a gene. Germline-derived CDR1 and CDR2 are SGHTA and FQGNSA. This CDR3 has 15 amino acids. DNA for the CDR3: TGTGCCAGCACCCCGGGGGGAGATTTCTCCTACGAGCAGTACGTC. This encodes CASTPGGDFSYEQYV.

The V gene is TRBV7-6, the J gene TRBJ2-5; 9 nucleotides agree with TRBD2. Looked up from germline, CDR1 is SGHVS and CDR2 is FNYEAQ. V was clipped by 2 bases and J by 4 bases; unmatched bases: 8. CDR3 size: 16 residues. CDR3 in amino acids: CASSLRVAGEGETQYF. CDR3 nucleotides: TGTGCCAGCAGCTTACGAGTAGCGGGAGAGGGAGAGACCCAGTACTTC.

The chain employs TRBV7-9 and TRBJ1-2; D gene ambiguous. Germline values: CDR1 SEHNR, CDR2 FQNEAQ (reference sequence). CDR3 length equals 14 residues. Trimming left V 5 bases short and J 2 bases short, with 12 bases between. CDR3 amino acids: CASSPRTGNYGYTF. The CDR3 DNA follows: TGTGCCAGCAGCCCAAGGACGGGAAACTATGGCTACACCTTC.

CDR3 residues: CASSTPGTGSPYEQYV. CDR3 in DNA: TGTGCCAGTAGTACCCCCGGGACAGGGAGTCCATACGAGCAGTACGTC. This rearrangement joins TRBV19 to TRBJ2-7; TRBD1 agrees at 9 bases. V was pared by 4 bases and J by 4 bases, with 11 bases of the junction left unmatched. The CDR3 has 16 residues. Germline CDR1 and CDR2: LNHDA and SQIVND (reference sequence).

For the CDR3, the DNA is TGTGCCAGCAGCGACGGGAACTCTGATTCACCCCTCCACTTT. Encoded protein: CASSDGNSDSPLHF. The rearrangement uses TRBV9 and TRBJ1-6, with D unclear. Germline values: CDR1 SGDLS, CDR2 YYNGEE. Between the trimmed V and J ends, which lost 3 bases and 8 bases, there was a span of 12 bases. The length of the CDR3 is 14 residues.

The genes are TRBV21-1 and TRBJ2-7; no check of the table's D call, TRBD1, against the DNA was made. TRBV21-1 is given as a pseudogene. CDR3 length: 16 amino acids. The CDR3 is CASSKAPLQGAWEQYV. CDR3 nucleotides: TGTGCCAGCAGCAAAGCGCCCCTACAGGGGGCTTGGGAGCAGTACGTC.

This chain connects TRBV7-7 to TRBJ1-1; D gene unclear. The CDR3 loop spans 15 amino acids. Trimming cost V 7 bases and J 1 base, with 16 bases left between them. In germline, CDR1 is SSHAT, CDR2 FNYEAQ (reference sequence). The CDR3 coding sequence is TGTGCCAGCACCGTTGGGAGCCGCCAGAACACTGAAGCTTTCTTT. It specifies CASTVGSRQNTEAFF.

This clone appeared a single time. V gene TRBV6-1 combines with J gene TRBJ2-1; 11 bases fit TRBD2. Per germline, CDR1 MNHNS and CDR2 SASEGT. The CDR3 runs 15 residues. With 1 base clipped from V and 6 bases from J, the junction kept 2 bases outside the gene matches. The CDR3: CASSEVSGGANEQFF. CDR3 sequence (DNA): TGTGCCAGCAGTGAAGTTAGCGGGGGGGCCAATGAGCAGTTCTTC.

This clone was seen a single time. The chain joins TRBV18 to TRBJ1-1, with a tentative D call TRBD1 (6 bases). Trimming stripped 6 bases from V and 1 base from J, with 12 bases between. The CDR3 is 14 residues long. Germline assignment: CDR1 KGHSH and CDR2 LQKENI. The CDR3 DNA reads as TGTGCCAGCTCGCTAGGACAGACGAACACTGAAGCTTTCTTT. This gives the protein CASSLGQTNTEAFF.